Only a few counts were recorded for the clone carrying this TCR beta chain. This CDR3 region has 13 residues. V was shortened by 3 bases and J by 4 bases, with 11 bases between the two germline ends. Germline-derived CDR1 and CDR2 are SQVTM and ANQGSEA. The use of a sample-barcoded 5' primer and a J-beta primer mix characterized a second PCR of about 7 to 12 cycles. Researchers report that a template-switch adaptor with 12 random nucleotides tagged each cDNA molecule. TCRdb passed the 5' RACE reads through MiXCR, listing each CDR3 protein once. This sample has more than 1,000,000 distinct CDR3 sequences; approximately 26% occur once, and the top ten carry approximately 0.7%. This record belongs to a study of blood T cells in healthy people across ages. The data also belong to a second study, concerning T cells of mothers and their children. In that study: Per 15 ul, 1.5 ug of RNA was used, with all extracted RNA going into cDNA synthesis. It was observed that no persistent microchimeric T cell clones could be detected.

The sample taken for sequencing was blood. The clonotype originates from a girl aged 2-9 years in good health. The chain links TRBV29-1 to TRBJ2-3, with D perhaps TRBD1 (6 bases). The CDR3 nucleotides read TGCAGCGTTGATAAACAGGGACCAGATACGCAGTATTTT. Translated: CSVDKQGPDTQYF.